This T cell receptor beta chain was obtained from a study of T cells in Graves' hyperthyroidism and ophthalmopathy. Study results and limitations: Ophthalmopathy was identified by the model a median about seven months ahead of onset. Ophthalmopathy was separated from stable hyperthyroidism by a 13 V-J model.

Researchers amplified the TCR beta CDR3 regions from RNA transcripts. TCR CDR3 underwent first-round RT-PCR with the HTBI primer set. TCRdb reprocessed the multiplex PCR reads via MiXCR and lists one record per CDR3 protein. In the table there are roughly 380,000 distinct CDR3 sequences, about 13% of which are singletons. This clonotype was seen many times. Its target is not known. Germline V gene lookup returns CDR1 SGHAT and CDR2 FQNNGV. This CDR3 region has 14 residues. The V gene lost 5 bases and the J gene lost 2 bases, with 10 bases spanning the gap. The chain recombines TRBV11-2 with TRBJ1-5, with TRBD1 as a possible D gene (6 bases). Sample: blood. The sequence was collected from a man aged 25 to 45 with Graves' hyperthyroidism that later progressed to Graves' ophthalmopathy. The CDR3 spells CASSTGTRNQPQHF. CDR3 sequence (DNA): TGTGCCAGCAGCACCGGGACACGCAATCAGCCCCAGCATTTT.